This TCR beta chain was captured in a study of T cells in narcolepsy. Across the whole study: Donors had narcolepsy type 1 or type 2, or were healthy controls. Study conclusions and caveats: In some patient and control memory CD4+ samples, autoreactive clones were absent. Healthy controls reportedly lacked the autoreactive clonotypes serially found in patients' blood. HCRT-specific and TRIB2-specific autoreactive clonotypes appeared among same-patient CSF and blood CD4+ clonotypes.

About this clone itself: What it binds is not known.

TCRdb's table, derived via immunoSEQ multiplex PCR, lists solely in-frame clones and lacks some. This sample carries 20,000 to 25,000 clones, around 92% of them seen once, and the ten largest clones take under 1.3%. V lost 2 bases and J lost 4; bases outside the gene matches: 7. Germline V gene data show CDR1 as ENHRY and CDR2 as SYGVKD. CDR3 length: 16 amino acids. The chain recombines TRBV10-3 with TRBJ2-5; 10 bases are shared with TRBD1. The sequence was obtained from a human donor with narcolepsy. Input material: CD45RA- memory CD4+ T cells from PBMCs. The CDR3 sequence: CAISEGGQGVRETQYF. The CDR3 DNA reads TGTGCCATCAGTGAGGGTGGACAGGGGGTACGAGAGACCCAGTACTTC.